These 2 T cell receptor beta chains came from one sample sequenced in a study of cytomegalovirus exposure and HLA in healthy donors. This table comes from immunoSEQ multiplex PCR, and its TCRdb copy is limited to in-frame clones, with some not included. Of some 350,000 clones in the sample, around 87% are singletons; the top ten hold about 1%. Sequenced sample: PBMCs. All receptors come from a woman aged 25 to 39 in good health and CMV-seropositive.

The V call is TRBV18, the J call TRBJ1-6; a possible D gene is TRBD1 (6 bases). V was cut by 3 bases and J by 7 bases, with 13 bases left in between. There are 15 residues in the CDR3. Germline values: CDR1 KGHSH, CDR2 LQKENI. CDR3 sequence reads: CASSPVQGWNSPLHF. In nucleotides, the CDR3 is TGTGCCAGCTCACCGGTTCAGGGGTGGAATTCACCCCTCCACTTT.

Note on this clone: A much larger clone sits a single nucleotide away, making a read error possible. Distinct nucleotide sequences in the sample also encode this CDR3. The rearrangement joins TRBV2 to TRBJ2-5; no clear D. Trimming cost V 5 bases and J 5 bases, with 3 bases left between them. CDR1 SNHLY and CDR2 FYNNEI come from the germline V gene. The CDR3 is made up of 10 amino acids. CDR3 in amino acids: CASSRETQYF. CDR3 DNA: TGTGCCAGCAGTAGGGAGACCCAGTACTTC. The whole variable domain, remainder taken from reference TRBV2 and TRBJ2-5, is EPEVTQTPSHQVTQMGQEVILRCVPISNHLYFYWYRQILGQKVEFLVSFYNNEISEKSEIFDDQFSVERPDGSNFTLKIRSTKLEDSAMYFCASSRETQYFGPGTRLLVL.